This T cell receptor beta chain was sequenced during a study of OX40 agonist ivuxolimab in advanced cancers. Whole-study context: Past anti-PD-1, anti-PD-L1 or anti-CTLA-4 therapy was accepted, and 30% to 50% had received some.

With V trimmed by 3 bases and J by 2 bases, 7 bases remained unmatched. CDR3 length equals 17 residues. The germline V gene has CDR1 SGDLS and CDR2 YYNGEE. Repertoires were generated with immunoSEQ multiplex PCR, while TCRdb's copy carries only in-frame clones and drops some. Of fewer than 60,000 clones in the sample, about nine tenths were seen once. The specimen comprised CD4+ or CD8+ T cells sorted from blood, sampled in a trial of the OX40 agonist ivuxolimab. This TCR was recovered from an adult with an advanced solid tumor such as melanoma, head and neck, liver or kidney cancer. The chain couples TRBV9 to TRBJ2-1; 11 positions agree with TRBD2. The CDR3 nucleotides read TGTGCCAGCAGCGCCTCCTTAGCGGGAGGGCCCTACAATGAGCAGTTCTTC. It encodes CASSASLAGGPYNEQFF.